This TCR beta chain derives from a study of tissue T cells after allogeneic stem cell transplantation. About this clone itself: Antigen unknown. Gene names and germline refer to mouse. The read halts 1 residue ahead of the CDR3 end, with the missing end drawn from the germline J gene.

The CDR3 sequence is 13 residues long. Germline V gene sequence: CDR1 NSQYPW, CDR2 LRSPGD (reference sequence). The junction had 4 bases not matched to a gene; V was cut back by 3 bases and J by 7 bases. This table comes from immunoSEQ multiplex PCR, and its TCRdb copy is limited to in-frame clones, with some not included. The data contain 15,000 to 20,000 clones, around 70% of them singletons. Study-level results: Only a limited share of tissue TCRs appeared in blood or spleen.

Material: spleen. The chain links TRBV1 to TRBJ2-7, with 9 nucleotides matching TRBD2. The receptor's source is a female BALB/c mouse in good health. The mouse line has the MHC haplotype H2-d. CDR3 sequence reads: CTCSAGGAKEQYF. Partial CDR3 DNA: TGCACCTGCAGTGCTGGGGGGGCTAAGGAACAGTAC.